Listed here are 13 T cell receptor beta chains from one sample, sequenced in a study of blood T cell repertoires in COVID-19. Here immunoSEQ multiplex PCR was the method, and the copy in TCRdb shows in-frame clones only, minus some. The table shows about 380,000 clones, with about 89% occurring only once. Sequencing was done on a sample of peripheral blood. The receptors come from a man between 40 and 49 years old with acute or convalescent COVID-19.

The J gene is TRBJ2-1, the V gene TRBV14; D possibly corresponds to TRBD2 (6 bases). Germline V gives CDR1 SGHDN, CDR2 FVKESK. The CDR3 contains 15 residues. V was clipped by 2 bases and J by 0 bases, with 8 bases between them. CDR3 amino acids: CASSQIGGSYNEQFF. For the CDR3, the DNA is TGTGCCAGCAGCCAAATCGGGGGCTCCTACAATGAGCAGTTCTTC.

The CDR3 nucleotides are TGTGCCAGCAGTTTATGGGACAGGGGAAAGAGCAATCAGCCCCAGCATTTT. Encoded protein: CASSLWDRGKSNQPQHF. V and J are TRBV28 and TRBJ1-5; 9 bases line up with TRBD1. Germline CDR1 reads MDHEN; CDR2 reads SYDVKM. This CDR3 region has 17 residues. Trimming took 0 bases from V and 1 from J; bases not matched to a gene: 4. Drawing the rest from reference TRBV28 and TRBJ1-5, the complete variable domain is DVKVTQSSRYLVKRTGEKVFLECVQDMDHENMFWYRQDPGLGLRLIYFSYDVKMKEKGDIPEGYSVSREKKERFSLILESASTNQTSMYLCASSLWDRGKSNQPQHFGDGTRLSIL.

The CDR3 is CAWRGLAGRSYNEQFF. The DNA for the CDR3 is TGTGCCTGGAGGGGACTAGCGGGACGCTCCTACAATGAGCAGTTCTTC. V is TRBV30 and J is TRBJ2-1; the match to TRBD2 covers 13 bases. The trim removed 3 bases at V and 0 bases at J, leaving 2 bases unmatched. CDR1 GTSNPN and CDR2 SVGIG come from the germline V gene (reference sequence). The CDR3 runs to 16 residues.

This clone was picked up one time. The gene calls are TRBV5-1 and TRBJ1-2, with 9 bases matching TRBD1. CDR1 is SGHRS, CDR2 YFSETQ, per germline. CDR3 length: 15 residues. V lost 2 bases, J lost 3 bases, and 5 bases stayed unmatched. CDR3 in amino acids: CASSLGDRDYYGYTF. The CDR3, as DNA: TGCGCCAGCAGCTTAGGGGACAGGGATTACTATGGCTACACCTTC.

The sample holds a few counts of this clone. The chain combines TRBV9 with TRBJ2-5; D is unclear. This CDR3 has 14 amino acids. Germline CDR1 and CDR2: SGDLS and YYNGEE. Trimming took 0 bases from V and 3 from J, leaving 9 bases between them. Here the CDR3 reads CASSVGAVKETQYF. The CDR3, as DNA: TGTGCCAGCAGCGTAGGGGCTGTAAAAGAGACCCAGTACTTC.

This clone has a single count. The rearrangement uses TRBV14 and TRBJ2-5; TRBD1 might be the D (7 bases). Germline CDR1 and CDR2: SGHDN and FVKESK. The CDR3 sequence is 16 residues long. Trimming left V 1 base short and J 2 bases short, with 14 bases between. The CDR3 DNA sequence: TGTGCCAGCAGCCAAGTTCCAGGGGGAGGACAAGAGACCCAGTACTTC. It is translated as CASSQVPGGGQETQYF.

The chain carries TRBV7-9 and TRBJ2-7; a weak D match, TRBD2 (6 bases). The CDR3 has 12 residues. V gave up 6 bases and J gave up 6 bases, with 12 bases separating them. CDR1 and CDR2 from the germline V gene are SEHNR and FQNEAQ (reference sequence). DNA of the CDR3: TGTGCCAGCAGGCGGGAATCGGGCGAGCAGTACTTC. Amino acid sequence: CASRRESGEQYF.

The chain uses TRBV5-6 and TRBJ2-5; the D gene is possibly TRBD2 (6 bases). The CDR3 has 15 residues. Germline-derived CDR1 and CDR2 are SGHDT and YYEEEE. The V and J ends lost 6 bases and 1 base respectively, with 16 bases between them. CDR3 bases: TGTGCCAGCAACAAACTCCGGGGGTTCCAAGAGACCCAGTACTTC. Its translation: CASNKLRGFQETQYF.

This chain joins TRBV12-3 or TRBV12-4 and TRBJ2-1, with D maybe TRBD2 (5 bases). Trimming took 0 bases from V and 8 from J, leaving 5 bases between them. CDR3 length equals 12 residues. This CDR3 reads CASSLARDEQFF. CDR3 nucleotide sequence: TGTGCCAGCAGTTTAGCGCGGGATGAGCAGTTCTTC.

This chain connects TRBV7-3 to TRBJ2-7; 12 nucleotides align to TRBD2. The germline V gene has CDR1 SGHTA and CDR2 FQGTGA. There are 15 residues in the CDR3. Trimming cost V 6 bases and J 2 bases; bases outside gene matches: 5. The CDR3 DNA is TGTGCCAGCAGTCCTCGACTAGCGGGGGCCTACGAGCAGTACTTC. Encoded protein: CASSPRLAGAYEQYF.

Remarks on this clone: Other DNA sequences of this sample code for an identical CDR3. This sequence joins TRBV10-3 and TRBJ1-2; D is unresolved. CDR3 length: 14 residues. Germline V gene sequence: CDR1 ENHRY, CDR2 SYGVKD. V dropped 0 bases and J dropped 1 base, with 6 bases sitting between them. The CDR3 DNA reads as TGTGCCATCAGTGAGTCCCTAAGTAACTATGGCTACACCTTC. Translating gives CAISESLSNYGYTF.

The chain carries TRBV4-3 and TRBJ2-5; no clear D. Germline CDR1 reads LGHNA; CDR2 reads YSLEER. Trimming took 0 bases from V and 1 from J, leaving 9 bases between them. CDR3 length equals 15 residues. The CDR3 loop is CASSQDAGAQETQYF. The CDR3 nucleotides are TGCGCCAGCAGCCAAGACGCAGGCGCCCAAGAGACCCAGTACTTC.

V gene TRBV4-1 combines with J gene TRBJ1-3; no firm D call. The CDR3 sequence is 13 residues long. V was shortened by 1 base and J by 4 bases, with 5 bases between the two germline ends. From germline, CDR1 is MGHRA and CDR2 YSYEKL. The CDR3 loop reads CASSQGEGNTIYF. DNA of the CDR3: TGCGCCAGCAGCCAAGGGGAGGGAAACACCATATATTTT.